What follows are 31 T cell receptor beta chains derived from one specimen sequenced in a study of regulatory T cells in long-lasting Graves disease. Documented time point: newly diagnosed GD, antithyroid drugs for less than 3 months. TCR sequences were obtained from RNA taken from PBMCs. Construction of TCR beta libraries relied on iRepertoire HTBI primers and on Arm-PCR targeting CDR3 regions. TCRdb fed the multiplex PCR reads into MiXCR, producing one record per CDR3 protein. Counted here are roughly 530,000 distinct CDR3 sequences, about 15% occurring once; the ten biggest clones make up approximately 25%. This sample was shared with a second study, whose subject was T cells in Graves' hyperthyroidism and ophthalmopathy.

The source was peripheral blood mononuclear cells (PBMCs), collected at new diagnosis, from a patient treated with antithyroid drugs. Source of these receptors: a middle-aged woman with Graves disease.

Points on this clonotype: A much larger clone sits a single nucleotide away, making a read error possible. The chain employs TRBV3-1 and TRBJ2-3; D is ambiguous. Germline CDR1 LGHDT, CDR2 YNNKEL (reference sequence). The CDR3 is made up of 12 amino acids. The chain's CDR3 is CASSLTPREQSF. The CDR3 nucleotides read TGTGCCAGCAGCCTAACCCCTCGCGAGCAGTCCTTC.

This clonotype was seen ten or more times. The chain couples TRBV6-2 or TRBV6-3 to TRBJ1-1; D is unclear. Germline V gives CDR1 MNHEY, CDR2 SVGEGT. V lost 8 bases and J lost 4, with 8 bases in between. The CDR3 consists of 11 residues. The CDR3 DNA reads TGTGCCAGCGGATGGGCCACTGAAGCTTTCTTT. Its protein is CASGWATEAFF.

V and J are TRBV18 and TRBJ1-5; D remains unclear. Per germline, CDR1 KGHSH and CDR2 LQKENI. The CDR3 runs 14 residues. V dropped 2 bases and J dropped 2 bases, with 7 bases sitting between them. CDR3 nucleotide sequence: TGTGCCAGCTCACCATTCGGGGGCAATCAGCCCCAGCATTTT. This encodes CASSPFGGNQPQHF.

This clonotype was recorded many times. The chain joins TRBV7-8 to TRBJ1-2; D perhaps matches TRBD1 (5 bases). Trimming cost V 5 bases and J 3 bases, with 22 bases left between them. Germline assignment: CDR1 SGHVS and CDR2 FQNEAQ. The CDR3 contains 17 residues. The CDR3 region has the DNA TGTGCCAGCAGCCCCCTGTTGGGGCATAGGGGTGACTATGGCTACACCTTC. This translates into CASSPLLGHRGDYGYTF.

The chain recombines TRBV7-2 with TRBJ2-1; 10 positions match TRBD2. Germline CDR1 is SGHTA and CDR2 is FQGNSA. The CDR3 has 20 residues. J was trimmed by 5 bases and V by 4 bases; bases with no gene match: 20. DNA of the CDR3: TGTGCCAGCAGCTCCGCTCAAGTTTTTAGCGGGGGGCCCCGCCACAATGAGCAGTTCTTC. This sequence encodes CASSSAQVFSGGPRHNEQFF. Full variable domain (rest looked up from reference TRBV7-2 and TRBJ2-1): GAGVSQSPSNKVTEKGKDVELRCDPISGHTALYWYRQSLGQGLEFLIYFQGNSAPDKSGLPSDRFSAERTGGSVSTLTIQRTQQEDSAVYLCASSSAQVFSGGPRHNEQFFGPGTRLTVL.

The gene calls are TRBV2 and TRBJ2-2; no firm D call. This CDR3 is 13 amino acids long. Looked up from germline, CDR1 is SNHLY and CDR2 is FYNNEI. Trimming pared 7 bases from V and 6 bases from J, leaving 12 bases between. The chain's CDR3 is CASKSGVSGELFF. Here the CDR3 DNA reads TGTGCCAGCAAGTCTGGGGTTTCCGGGGAGCTGTTTTTT. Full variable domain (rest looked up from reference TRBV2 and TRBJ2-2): EPEVTQTPSHQVTQMGQEVILRCVPISNHLYFYWYRQILGQKVEFLVSFYNNEISEKSEIFDDQFSVERPDGSNFTLKIRSTKLEDSAMYFCASKSGVSGELFFGEGSRLTVL.

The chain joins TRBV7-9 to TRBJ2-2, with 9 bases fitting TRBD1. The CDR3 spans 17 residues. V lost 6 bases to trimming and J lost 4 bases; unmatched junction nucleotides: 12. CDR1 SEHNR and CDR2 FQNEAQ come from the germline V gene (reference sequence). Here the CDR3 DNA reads TGTGCCAGCAGGTCTCAAGTGGGGACAGGGAGCACCGGGGAGCTGTTTTTT. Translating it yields CASRSQVGTGSTGELFF.

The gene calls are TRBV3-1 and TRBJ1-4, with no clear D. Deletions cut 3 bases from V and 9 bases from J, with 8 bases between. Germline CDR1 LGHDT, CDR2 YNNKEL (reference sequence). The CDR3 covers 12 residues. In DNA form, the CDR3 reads TGTGCCAGCAGCCAGCCAGAACAAAAACTGTTTTTT. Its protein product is CASSQPEQKLFF.

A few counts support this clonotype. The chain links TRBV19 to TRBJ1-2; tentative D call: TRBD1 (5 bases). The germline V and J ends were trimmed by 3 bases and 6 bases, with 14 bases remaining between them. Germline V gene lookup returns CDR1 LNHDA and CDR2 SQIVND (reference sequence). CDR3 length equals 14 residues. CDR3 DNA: TGTGCCAGTAGTATCATCGGGGGGTTGGATGGCTACACCTTC. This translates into CASSIIGGLDGYTF.

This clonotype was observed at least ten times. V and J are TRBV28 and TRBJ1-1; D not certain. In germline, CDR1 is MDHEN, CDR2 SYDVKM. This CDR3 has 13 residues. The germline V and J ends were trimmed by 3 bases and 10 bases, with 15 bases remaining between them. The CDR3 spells CASSLGSAGGAFF. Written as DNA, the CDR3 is TGTGCCAGCAGTTTGGGCAGTGCGGGCGGAGCTTTCTTT.

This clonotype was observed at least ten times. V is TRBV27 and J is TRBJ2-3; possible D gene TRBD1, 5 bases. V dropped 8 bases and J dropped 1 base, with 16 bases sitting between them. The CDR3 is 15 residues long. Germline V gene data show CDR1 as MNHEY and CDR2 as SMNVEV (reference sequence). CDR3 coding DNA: TGTGCCAGCGCTAGAAACAGCAGGGGCACAGATACGCAGTATTTT. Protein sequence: CASARNSRGTDTQYF.

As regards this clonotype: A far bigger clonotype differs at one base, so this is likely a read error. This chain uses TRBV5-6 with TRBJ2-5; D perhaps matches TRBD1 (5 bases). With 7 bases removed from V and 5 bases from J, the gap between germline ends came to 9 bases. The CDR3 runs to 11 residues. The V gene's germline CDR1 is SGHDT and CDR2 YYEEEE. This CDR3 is CASGPGETQYF. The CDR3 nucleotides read TGTGCCAGCGGCCCAGGGGAGACCCAGTACTTC.

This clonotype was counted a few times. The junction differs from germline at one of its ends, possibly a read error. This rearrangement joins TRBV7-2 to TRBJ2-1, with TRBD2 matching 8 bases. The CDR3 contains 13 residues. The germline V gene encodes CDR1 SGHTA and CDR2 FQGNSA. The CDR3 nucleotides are TGTGCCAGCAGAGGAACAACCGGGACTAGTCCGTCCTTC. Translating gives CASRGTTGTSPSF.

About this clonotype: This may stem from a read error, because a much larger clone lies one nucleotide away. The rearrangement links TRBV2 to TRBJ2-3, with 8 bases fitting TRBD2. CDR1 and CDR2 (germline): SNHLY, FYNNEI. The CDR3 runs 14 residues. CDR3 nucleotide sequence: TGTACCAGCAGTGAAATAACTAGCGGAGATACGCAGTATTTT. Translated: CTSSEITSGDTQYF.

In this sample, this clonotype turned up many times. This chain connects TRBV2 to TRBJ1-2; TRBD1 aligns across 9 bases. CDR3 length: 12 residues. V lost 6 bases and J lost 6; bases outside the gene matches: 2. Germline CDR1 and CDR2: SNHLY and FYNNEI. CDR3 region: CASSRTGDGYTF. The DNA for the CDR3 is TGTGCCAGCAGCAGGACAGGGGATGGCTACACCTTC.

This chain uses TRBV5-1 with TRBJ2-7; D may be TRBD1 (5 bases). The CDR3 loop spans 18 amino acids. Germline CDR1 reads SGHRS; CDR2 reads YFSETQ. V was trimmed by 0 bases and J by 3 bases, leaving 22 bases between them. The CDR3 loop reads CASSLALVQERPLYEQYF. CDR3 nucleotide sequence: TGCGCCAGCAGCTTGGCCCTCGTACAGGAGCGACCTCTCTACGAGCAGTACTTC.

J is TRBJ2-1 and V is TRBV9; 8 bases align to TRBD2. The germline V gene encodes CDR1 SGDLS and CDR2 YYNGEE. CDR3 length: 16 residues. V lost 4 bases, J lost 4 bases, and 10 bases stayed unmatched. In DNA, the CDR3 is TGTGCCAGCAGCCCCTGGCCAGCGGGGGTTTACAATGAGCAGTTCTTC. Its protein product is CASSPWPAGVYNEQFF.

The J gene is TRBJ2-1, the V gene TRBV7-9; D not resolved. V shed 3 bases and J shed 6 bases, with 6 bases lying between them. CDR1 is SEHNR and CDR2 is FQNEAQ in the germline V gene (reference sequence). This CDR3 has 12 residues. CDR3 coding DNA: TGTGCCAGCAGCTTTCTCAGCAATGAGCAGTTCTTC. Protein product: CASSFLSNEQFF.

CDR3 amino acids: CASSLTPDSYYGYTF. The CDR3 bases are TGTGCCAGCAGTTTAACCCCAGACAGCTACTATGGCTACACCTTC. V usage is TRBV27 and J usage is TRBJ1-2; D possibly corresponds to TRBD1 (5 bases). CDR3 length: 15 amino acids. Trimming removed 2 bases at V and 3 bases at J, with 13 bases between. Germline V CDR1 and CDR2: MNHEY, SMNVEV (reference sequence).

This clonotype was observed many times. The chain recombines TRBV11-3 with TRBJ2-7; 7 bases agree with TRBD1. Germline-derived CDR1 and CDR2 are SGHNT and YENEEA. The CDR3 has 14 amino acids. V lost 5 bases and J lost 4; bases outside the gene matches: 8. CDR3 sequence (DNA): TGTGCCAGCAGCGGAACGACAGGGCCATACGAGCAGTACTTC. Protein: CASSGTTGPYEQYF.

The CDR3 DNA reads as TGTGCCAGTAGTATCAACAGACAGGGGAGCTCTGGAAACACCATATATTTT. The encoded protein is CASSINRQGSSGNTIYF. The chain has TRBV19 and TRBJ1-3; 8 nucleotides align to TRBD1. The CDR3 covers 17 residues. Trimming at V came to 3 bases and at J to 0 bases, leaving 7 bases not matched to a gene. Per germline, CDR1 LNHDA and CDR2 SQIVND (reference sequence).

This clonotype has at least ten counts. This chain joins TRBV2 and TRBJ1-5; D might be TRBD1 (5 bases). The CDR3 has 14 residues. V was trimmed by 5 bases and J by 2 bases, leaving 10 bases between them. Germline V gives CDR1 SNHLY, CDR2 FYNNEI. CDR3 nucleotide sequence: TGTGCCAGCAGTCCCCGGGACGGCAATCAGCCCCAGCATTTT. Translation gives CASSPRDGNQPQHF.

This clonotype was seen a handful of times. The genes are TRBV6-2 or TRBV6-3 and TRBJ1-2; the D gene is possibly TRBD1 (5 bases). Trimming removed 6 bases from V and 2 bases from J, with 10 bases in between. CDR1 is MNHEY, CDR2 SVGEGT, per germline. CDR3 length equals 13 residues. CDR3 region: CASRHGGNYGYTF. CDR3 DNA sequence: TGTGCCAGCAGACACGGGGGGAACTATGGCTACACCTTC.

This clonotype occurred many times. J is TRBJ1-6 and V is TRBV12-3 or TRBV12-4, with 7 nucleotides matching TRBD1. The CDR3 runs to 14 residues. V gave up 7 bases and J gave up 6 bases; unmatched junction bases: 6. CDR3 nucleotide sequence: TGTGCCAGCACCCGGGACAGCATTAATTCACCCCTCCACTTT. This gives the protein CASTRDSINSPLHF.

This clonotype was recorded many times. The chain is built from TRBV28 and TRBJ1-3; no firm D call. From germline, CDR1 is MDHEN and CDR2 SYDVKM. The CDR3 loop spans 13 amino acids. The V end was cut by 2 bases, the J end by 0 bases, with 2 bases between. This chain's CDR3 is CASSLLSGNTIYF. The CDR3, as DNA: TGTGCCAGCAGTTTACTCTCTGGAAACACCATATATTTT.

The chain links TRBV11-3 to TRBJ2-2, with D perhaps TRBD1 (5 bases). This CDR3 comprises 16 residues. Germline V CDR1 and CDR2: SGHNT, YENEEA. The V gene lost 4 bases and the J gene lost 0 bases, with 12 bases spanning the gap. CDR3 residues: CASSSRQKPNTGELFF. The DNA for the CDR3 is TGTGCCAGCAGCTCGAGACAGAAACCGAACACCGGGGAGCTGTTTTTT.

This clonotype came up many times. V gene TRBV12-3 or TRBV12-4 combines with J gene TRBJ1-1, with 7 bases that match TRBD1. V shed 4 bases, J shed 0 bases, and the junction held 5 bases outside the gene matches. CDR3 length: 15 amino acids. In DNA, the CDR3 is TGTGCCAGCAGTTCTTGGACAGGATTGAACACTGAAGCTTTCTTT. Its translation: CASSSWTGLNTEAFF.

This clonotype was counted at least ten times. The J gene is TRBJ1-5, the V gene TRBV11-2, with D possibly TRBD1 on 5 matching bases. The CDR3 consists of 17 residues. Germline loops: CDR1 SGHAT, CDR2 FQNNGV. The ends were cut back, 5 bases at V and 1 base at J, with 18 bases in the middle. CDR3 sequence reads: CASSARGGVRSNQPQHF. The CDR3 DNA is TGTGCCAGCAGCGCCCGTGGGGGTGTAAGGAGCAATCAGCCCCAGCATTTT.

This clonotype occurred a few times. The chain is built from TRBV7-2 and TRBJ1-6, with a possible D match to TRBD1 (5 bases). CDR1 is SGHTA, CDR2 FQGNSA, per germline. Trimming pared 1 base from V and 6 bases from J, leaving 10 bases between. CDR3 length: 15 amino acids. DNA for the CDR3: TGTGCCAGCAGCTTAGTCTGGGGGAGTAATTCACCCCTCCACTTT. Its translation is CASSLVWGSNSPLHF.

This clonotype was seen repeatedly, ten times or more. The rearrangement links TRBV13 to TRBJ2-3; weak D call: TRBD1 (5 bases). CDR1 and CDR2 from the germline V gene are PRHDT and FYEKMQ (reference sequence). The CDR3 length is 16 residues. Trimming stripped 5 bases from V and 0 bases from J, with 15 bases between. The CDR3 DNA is TGTGCCAGCAGCCCCCCCCCCAGGGAAAGCACAGATACGCAGTATTTT. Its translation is CASSPPPRESTDTQYF.

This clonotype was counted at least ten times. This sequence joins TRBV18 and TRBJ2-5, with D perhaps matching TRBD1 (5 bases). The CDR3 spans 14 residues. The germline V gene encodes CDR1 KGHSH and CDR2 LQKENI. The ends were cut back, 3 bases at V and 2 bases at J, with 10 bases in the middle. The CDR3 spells CASSPNDSQETQYF. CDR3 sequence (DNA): TGTGCCAGCTCACCCAACGACAGTCAAGAGACCCAGTACTTC.